A selection of T cell receptor beta chains follows, all from one sample in a study of OX40 agonist ivuxolimab in advanced cancers. Sequencing was performed with immunoSEQ multiplex PCR; in TCRdb, only in-frame clones are kept and a portion is missing. The sample contains about 59,000 clones, around 83% of which appear only once. Sequencing used CD4+ or CD8+ T cells sorted from blood, obtained in a trial of the OX40 agonist ivuxolimab. The receptors shown here come from an adult with an advanced solid tumor such as melanoma, head and neck, liver or kidney cancer. Each CDR3 is given with its conserved first and last residue. The order of the fields is CDR3 length, V gene, clone size, D gene, J gene, CDR3 DNA, CDR3 protein. A D gene is named only where the DNA matches it firmly. Clone size appears in some rows only: once, few, many, or a class for an expanded clone.

>15|TRBV11-2|NA|TRBD2|TRBJ2-5
TGTGCCAGCAGCCATAATGGCGGGAGTTTAGAGACCCAGTACTTC
CASSHNGGSLETQYF
>17|TRBV5-4|NA|TRBD2|TRBJ2-1
TGTGCCAGCAGCTTGGGAGCCCCCCTAGCGGGGGACAATGAGCAGTTCTTC
CASSLGAPLAGDNEQFF
>16|TRBV5-1|NA|TRBD1|TRBJ2-7
TGCGCCAGCAGCTTGATCGCAGGGGGCCCTACCTACGAGCAGTACTTC
CASSLIAGGPTYEQYF
>13|TRBV4-1|NA|NA|TRBJ2-3
TGCGCCAGCAGCCAAGAGATGGTAGTGGCGCAGTATTTT
CASSQEMVVAQYF
>13|TRBV6-1|NA|NA|TRBJ2-1
TGTGCCAGCAGTGAAAACAGGCCCACCAGCCAGTTCTTC
CASSENRPTSQFF
>14|TRBV16|NA|NA|TRBJ1-1
TGTGCCAGCAGCCAAAACACCCTGAACACTGAAGCTTTCTTT
CASSQNTLNTEAFF
>13|TRBV5-6|NA|NA|TRBJ1-2
TGTGCCAGCAGCTTGACGGCAGCGGGAGGTTACACCTTC
CASSLTAAGGYTF
>12|TRBV2|NA|NA|TRBJ2-7
TGTGCCAGAGGACAGTTCTCCTACGAGCAGTACTTC
CARGQFSYEQYF
>15|TRBV30|few|NA|TRBJ2-2
TGTGCCTGGAGTGAAAGGGACGGCTACACCGGGGAGCTGTTTTTT
CAWSERDGYTGELFF
>15|TRBV19|NA|NA|TRBJ1-4
TGTGCCAGTAGGGCCCGACAGGCTTTGGATGAAAAACTGTTTTTT
CASRARQALDEKLFF
>13|TRBV7-2|NA|NA|TRBJ1-5
TGTGCCAGCAGCCCCGACAGATTTGAGCCCCAGCATTTT
CASSPDRFEPQHF
>12|TRBV29-1|NA|TRBD2|TRBJ2-5
TGCAGCGTTCGATGGGGGGGAGAGACCCAGTACTTC
CSVRWGGETQYF
>15|TRBV19|NA|TRBD1|TRBJ1-4
TGTGCCAGTAGACCCCGAGGGACAGGGGAGGAAAAACTGTTTTTT
CASRPRGTGEEKLFF
>16|TRBV5-1|few|TRBD1|TRBJ1-2
TGCGCCAGCAGCATGGGACAGGGGGGCCGCCACAGGGGCTACACCTTC
CASSMGQGGRHRGYTF
>11|TRBV12-5|NA|NA|TRBJ2-3
TGTGCTAGTACAACTCTAGATACGCAGTATTTT
CASTTLDTQYF
>16|TRBV5-4|NA|TRBD2|TRBJ2-3
TGTGCCAGCAGCCGCCGGACTAGTCAATTTACAGATACGCAGTATTTT
CASSRRTSQFTDTQYF
>13|TRBV7-9|NA|NA|TRBJ1-1
TGTGCCAGCAGCTTAATGGGTTCGGCTGAAGCTTTCTTT
CASSLMGSAEAFF
>14|TRBV19|NA|TRBD1|TRBJ2-3
TGTGCCAGTAGTCAGGGGGATCCCGCAGATACGCAGTATTTT
CASSQGDPADTQYF
>16|TRBV23-1|NA|TRBD1|TRBJ2-2
TGCGCCAGCAGTCAATCGGGACAGGGAAACACCGGGGAGCTGTTTTTT
CASSQSGQGNTGELFF
>14|TRBV6-1|NA|TRBD1|TRBJ1-1
TGTGCCAGCAGTAGAGGGGGCTTGTGGACTGAAGCTTTCTTT
CASSRGGLWTEAFF
>19|TRBV2|NA|TRBD2|TRBJ2-3
TGTGCCAGCAGTGAAGCGCAGGGATTAGCGGGATCCTTCACAGATACGCAGTATTTT
CASSEAQGLAGSFTDTQYF
>16|TRBV18|NA|NA|TRBJ2-3
TGTGCCAGCTCACCGCCTTCTTTCTCAGGGGTAGATACGCAGTATTTT
CASSPPSFSGVDTQYF
>12|TRBV30|NA|NA|TRBJ1-2
TGTGCCTGGAGCAGGACCCGCTATGGCTACACCTTC
CAWSRTRYGYTF